The entry below describes one T cell receptor (beta chain). Its antigen is unidentified. When replicate PCRs were run on sorted subsets, they used 200 ng DNA, tens of thousands of T cell genomes. TCRdb's copy holds only in-frame clones and misses some; the assay was immunoSEQ multiplex PCR. The sample carries some 2,100,000 clones, 90% to 96% recorded once. The record originates from a study of shared clonotypes between healthy human individuals. CDR1 is SEHNR and CDR2 is FQNEAQ in the germline V gene (reference sequence). Losses at the gene ends were 5 bases for V and 6 bases for J; bases not matched to a gene: 14. The CDR3 sequence is 18 residues long. Overall study results and limits: The sampled material consisted only of blood, and tissue repertoires are likely to differ. Limited genetic and exposure-history diversity came from having few donors. Among non-shared clonotypes, generation probabilities were lower than among those shared by all four donors.

Sequenced material: naive CD4+ T cells sorted from blood. Subset meaning: CD45RA+ positively selected. The chain links TRBV7-9 to TRBJ2-1; TRBD2 matches at 12 bases. This TCR was recovered from a man between 18 and 35 years old in good health. CDR3 DNA sequence: TGTGCCAGCAGCAACTTAGTGGCTAGCGGGGGGGCCGGCAATGAGCAGTTCTTC. Protein: CASSNLVASGGAGNEQFF.